The 19 T cell receptor beta chains listed next were all sequenced from one sample in a study of immune heterogeneity within non-small cell lung tumors. With 32 V and 13 J primers, multiplex PCR amplified the TCR beta CDR3. A single record per CDR3 protein comes from TCRdb applying MiXCR to the multiplex PCR reads. Of more than 4,000 distinct CDR3 sequences listed, around a fifth are singletons. With around 550 ng used per sample, the template was genomic DNA from bulk tumor. From each primary tumor, several far-apart biopsies were obtained during surgery. Patients with untreated, newly diagnosed non-small cell lung cancer underwent curative surgery. Material for sequencing was lung tumor tissue. The origin of the receptors is a man aged 60 to 69 with non-small cell lung cancer.

This clonotype was observed a few times. The J gene is TRBJ2-2, the V gene TRBV18; D unresolved. The CDR3 length is 15 residues. Germline loops: CDR1 KGHSH, CDR2 LQKENI. With 3 bases removed from V and 1 base from J, the gap between germline ends came to 9 bases. The DNA for the CDR3 is TGTGCCAGCTCACCGTTTCTGGAGAACACCGGGGAGCTGTTTTTT. Its translation is CASSPFLENTGELFF.

This clonotype was seen more than once but under ten times. This chain joins TRBV5-1 and TRBJ2-3, with D possibly TRBD1 on 5 matching bases. The CDR3 is made up of 15 amino acids. Trimming cost V 5 bases and J 1 base, with 14 bases left between them. Per the germline V gene, CDR1 is SGHRS and CDR2 is YFSETQ. CDR3 DNA: TGCGCCAGCAGACCCCTCTCACAGGGCACAGATACGCAGTATTTT. It translates to CASRPLSQGTDTQYF.

This sequence joins TRBV15 and TRBJ1-1, with D possibly TRBD1 on 5 matching bases. The V gene lost 0 bases and the J gene lost 3 bases, with 14 bases spanning the gap. In germline, CDR1 is LNHNV, CDR2 YYDKDF (reference sequence). The CDR3 is made up of 16 amino acids. The chain's CDR3 is CATSRDGGKGHTEAFF. CDR3 sequence (DNA): TGTGCCACCAGCAGAGATGGGGGTAAGGGACACACTGAAGCTTTCTTT.

Judged by abundance, this clonotype is medium-sized (0.01 to 0.1%). V usage is TRBV27 and J usage is TRBJ1-5; D call uncertain. Germline V gene sequence: CDR1 MNHEY, CDR2 SMNVEV (reference sequence). V was cut by 3 bases and J by 5 bases, with 20 bases left in between. The CDR3 loop spans 17 amino acids. The CDR3 is CASSFLGPASRDQPQHF. CDR3 DNA sequence: TGTGCCAGCAGTTTTTTAGGTCCGGCCAGCCGAGATCAGCCCCAGCATTTT.

By proportion, this clonotype is medium-sized. The rearrangement joins TRBV2 to TRBJ2-1; 7 bases are shared with TRBD2. Germline-derived CDR1 and CDR2 are SNHLY and FYNNEI. V lost 6 bases and J lost 8; bases outside the gene matches: 7. There are 13 residues in the CDR3. The CDR3 loop reads CASRGGSRDEQFF. The CDR3 nucleotides are TGTGCCAGCAGAGGCGGGAGTAGGGATGAGCAGTTCTTC.

This clonotype is categorized as medium-sized (0.01 to 0.1%). The chain combines TRBV2 with TRBJ2-3; D remains ambiguous. The germline CDR1 and CDR2 sequences are SNHLY and FYNNEI. V was cut by 4 bases and J by 4 bases, with 6 bases left in between. CDR3 length equals 12 residues. The CDR3 reads CASSGVPDTQYF. The CDR3, as DNA: TGTGCCAGCAGTGGGGTCCCAGATACGCAGTATTTT. The complete variable domain, with remaining parts taken from reference TRBV2 and TRBJ2-3, reads EPEVTQTPSHQVTQMGQEVILRCVPISNHLYFYWYRQILGQKVEFLVSFYNNEISEKSEIFDDQFSVERPDGSNFTLKIRSTKLEDSAMYFCASSGVPDTQYFGPGTRLTVL.

This clonotype is classed as medium-sized (0.01 to 0.1%). The chain recombines TRBV19 with TRBJ1-1; D gene ambiguous. Germline lookup yields CDR1 LNHDA and CDR2 SQIVND (reference sequence). The V end lost 3 bases, the J end lost 1 base, and 15 bases lay between the germline ends. This CDR3 comprises 16 residues. The CDR3 DNA reads as TGTGCCAGTAGTATCCTCTCGACAAGACAGAACACTGAAGCTTTCTTT. Encoded protein: CASSILSTRQNTEAFF.

In regard to this clonotype: This may be a read error: a much more frequent sequence differs by one nucleotide. The J gene is TRBJ1-5, the V gene TRBV6-2 or TRBV6-3; D is unresolved. Germline V gene lookup returns CDR1 MNHEY and CDR2 SVGEGT. This CDR3 spans 19 amino acids. Trimming pared 10 bases from V and 0 bases from J, leaving 28 bases between. The CDR3 DNA reads as TGTGCCACCGCAAGAAGGTGGACCGGCGGCCAAATTAGCAATCAGCCCCAGCATTTT. Its translation is CATARRWTGGQISNQPQHF.

The V call is TRBV6-2 or TRBV6-3, the J call TRBJ2-2, with 7 bases aligning to TRBD2. V dropped 7 bases and J dropped 3; count of bases not matched to a gene: 5. Germline-derived CDR1 and CDR2 are MNHEY and SVGEGT. The CDR3 is 14 amino acids. CDR3 nucleotides: TGTGCCAGCAAACCTCTAGCGGACACCGGGGAGCTGTTTTTT. Translation: CASKPLADTGELFF.

The CDR3 DNA reads TGTGCCAGCAGCGTAGAGGGGGGACTAGCGGGAAACAATGAGCAGTTCTTC. Protein: CASSVEGGLAGNNEQFF. The chain is built from TRBV9 and TRBJ2-1; 13 bases agree with TRBD2. The junction had 5 bases not matched to a gene; V was cut back by 0 bases and J by 5 bases. This CDR3 has 17 residues. Germline CDR1 SGDLS, CDR2 YYNGEE.

The chain couples TRBV14 to TRBJ2-3, with TRBD1 matching 8 bases. The CDR3 has 16 residues. Germline V CDR1 and CDR2: SGHDN, FVKESK. J gave up 5 bases and V 2 bases, and 9 bases lay outside the gene matches. The CDR3 bases are TGTGCCAGCAGCCAACCCGGGACAGGTAGTAGAGATACGCAGTATTTT. Residues: CASSQPGTGSRDTQYF.

This clonotype is medium-sized. This chain links TRBV11-2 with TRBJ2-1, with no clear D. V was cut by 4 bases and J by 8 bases, with 21 bases left in between. Germline CDR1 is SGHAT and CDR2 is FQNNGV. This CDR3 region has 16 residues. CDR3 region: CASSSRASGPSHEQFF. CDR3 sequence (DNA): TGTGCCAGCAGCTCCCGGGCCTCCGGGCCGTCCCATGAGCAGTTCTTC.

The V and J genes are TRBV24-1 and TRBJ2-1; 8 positions agree with TRBD1. From germline, CDR1 is KGHDR and CDR2 SFDVKD. Unmatched junction bases numbered 0, after V lost 5 bases and J lost 1 base. CDR3 length: 14 residues. The CDR3 spells CATSGQGSYNEQFF. As DNA, the CDR3 is TGTGCCACCAGTGGACAGGGGTCCTACAATGAGCAGTTCTTC.

A note on this clonotype: A clone one base away is much larger, so this may be a read error. The rearrangement joins TRBV24-1 to TRBJ2-2; D is ambiguous. The CDR3 runs to 13 residues. In germline, CDR1 is KGHDR, CDR2 SFDVKD. CDR3 nucleotides: TGTGCCACCGGGCAGGCGAACACCGTGGAGCTGTTTTTT. Translated: CATGQANTVELFF.

By sample share, this clonotype is large. The rearrangement joins TRBV12-5 to TRBJ2-1; D remains unclear. Germline CDR1 LGHNT, CDR2 FRNRAP. This CDR3 comprises 13 residues. V lost 5 bases to trimming and J lost 9 bases, with 14 bases between them. CDR3: CASGKTERPEQFF. The CDR3 coding sequence is TGTGCTAGTGGTAAAACAGAACGCCCTGAGCAGTTCTTC.

The chain combines TRBV20-1 with TRBJ2-7, with D hard to call. The CDR3 spans 12 residues. The germline V and J ends were trimmed by 3 bases and 6 bases, with 12 bases remaining between them. Germline V CDR1 and CDR2: DFQATT, SNEGSKA (reference sequence). The CDR3 loop is CSARVVSGEQYF. Here the CDR3 DNA reads TGCAGTGCTAGGGTCGTTTCGGGCGAGCAGTACTTC.

Concerning this clonotype: This could be a read error, since a much larger clone is one nucleotide away. V and J are TRBV30 and TRBJ2-7, with 8 bases identical to TRBD1. CDR3 length: 16 residues. The V gene's germline CDR1 is GTSNPN and CDR2 SVGIG (reference sequence). CDR3 in amino acids: CAWKTGGSSSAYEQHF. As DNA, the CDR3 is TGTGCCTGGAAAACAGGGGGTAGCTCGTCGGCCTACGAGCAGCACTTC.

The gene calls are TRBV5-1 and TRBJ2-1, with D perhaps matching TRBD1 (6 bases). Germline loops: CDR1 SGHRS, CDR2 YFSETQ. This CDR3 contains 15 residues. Trimming shortened V by 5 bases and J by 5 bases, and 17 bases separated the two germline ends. CDR3 protein: CASRTTGQPNNEQFF. The CDR3 DNA is TGCGCCAGCAGAACGACGGGACAACCCAACAATGAGCAGTTCTTC.

The chain carries TRBV7-6 and TRBJ2-1; 12 nucleotides line up with TRBD2. The CDR3 runs to 15 residues. Looked up from germline, CDR1 is SGHVS and CDR2 is FNYEAQ. Germline trimming cut 3 bases from V and 7 bases from J; bases unmatched to any gene: 4. The CDR3 reads CASSLETSGRNEQFF. The CDR3 DNA follows: TGTGCCAGCAGCTTGGAGACTAGCGGGAGAAATGAGCAGTTCTTC.